This T cell receptor (beta chain) is drawn from a study of blood T cell repertoires in COVID-19. Study as a whole: Nucleic acid was either cDNA or gDNA, and it came from T cells, B-cell-depleted T cells, or PBMCs.

The table lists this clone with a count of one. In the original processing: Reference gene primer amplification gave nucleated cell count estimates. Sequencing used immunoSEQ multiplex PCR; TCRdb keeps in-frame clones, though not all of them. V and J calls and clone size come straight from that table; D and trimming were deduced from the DNA. The table lists 150,000 to 200,000 clones, 80% to 90% of them singletons. The sequencing sample was made of peripheral blood. This receptor was identified in a man aged 55-75 years with acute or convalescent COVID-19.

The CDR3 DNA reads TGTGCCAGCAGCCAAGGTTCTAGCGGGAGGGCCTACAATGAGCAGTTCTTC. Translation gives CASSQGSSGRAYNEQFF. This chain connects TRBV3-1 (or the pseudogene TRBV3-2) to TRBJ2-1, with 12 bases identical to TRBD2. The CDR3 covers 17 residues. With 1 base clipped from V and 2 bases from J, the junction kept 3 bases outside the gene matches. Looked up from germline, CDR1 is LGHDT and CDR2 is YNNKEL (reference sequence).